A single sample gave rise to the 10 T cell receptor beta chains below, sequenced in a study of technical replicates of blood from a few donors. The method was immunoSEQ multiplex PCR; TCRdb's version includes in-frame clones alone and lacks a portion of them. The profile covers fewer than 100,000 clones, with more than 90% appearing a single time and 0.2% to 0.25% taken by the ten largest. The sample comprised T cells isolated from PBMCs. These receptors originate from a human donor in good health.

The chain is built from TRBV5-1 and TRBJ1-2; D is perhaps TRBD1 (6 bases). From germline, CDR1 is SGHRS and CDR2 YFSETQ. There are 14 residues in the CDR3. The germline V and J ends were trimmed by 2 bases and 6 bases, with 14 bases remaining between them. The CDR3 is CASSFLAGVDGYTF. The CDR3 DNA reads TGCGCCAGCAGCTTTCTCGCAGGGGTTGATGGCTACACCTTC. Full variable domain (remainder filled in from reference TRBV5-1 and TRBJ1-2): KAGVTQTPRYLIKTRGQQVTLSCSPISGHRSVSWYQQTPGQGLQFLFEYFSETQRNKGNFPGRFSGRQFSNSRSEMNVSTLELGDSALYLCASSFLAGVDGYTFGSGTRLTVV.

The V gene is TRBV5-3, the J gene TRBJ1-6; D possibly corresponds to TRBD1 (6 bases). TRBV5-3 is designated an ORF whose function remains uncertain. This CDR3 contains 16 residues. With 4 bases removed from V and 7 bases from J, the gap between germline ends came to 18 bases. The CDR3 sequence is CARSPPPGATNSPLHF. CDR3 in DNA: TGTGCCAGAAGCCCCCCCCCAGGGGCAACAAATTCACCCCTCCACTTT.

Comment on this clone: This same CDR3 is encoded by further DNA sequences in the sample. V and J are TRBV28 and TRBJ2-7; D call uncertain. The germline V gene encodes CDR1 MDHEN and CDR2 SYDVKM. The ends were cut back, 8 bases at V and 0 bases at J, with 5 bases in the middle. CDR3 length: 11 amino acids. CDR3 coding DNA: TGTGCCAGCTCCTTCTCCTACGAGCAGTACTTC. It specifies CASSFSYEQYF.

The gene calls are TRBV2 and TRBJ1-5; 9 bases fit TRBD1. The J segment lost 2 bases and the V segment lost 9 bases, leaving 8 bases of the junction unmatched. Looked up from germline, CDR1 is SNHLY and CDR2 is FYNNEI. The CDR3 has 15 residues. The CDR3 region has the DNA TGTGCCAGGCAAACAGGGGGCGCGGGCAATCAGCCCCAGCATTTT. It specifies CARQTGGAGNQPQHF.

The rearrangement links TRBV1 to TRBJ2-1; the table's D call, TRBD2, was not checked against the DNA. TRBV1 is reported as a pseudogene. This CDR3 has 16 amino acids. The CDR3 protein is CTSSLLRGTSYNEQFF. In nucleotides, the CDR3 is TGCACCAGCAGCCTTTTACGCGGGACTAGCTACAATGAGCAGTTCTTC.

The chain recombines TRBV11-2 with TRBJ2-7, with D perhaps matching TRBD1 (8 bases). The CDR3 is 13 amino acids. CDR1 SGHAT and CDR2 FQNNGV come from the germline V gene. The V gene lost 9 bases and the J gene lost 4 bases, with 16 bases spanning the gap. The CDR3 here is CASGRDRSYEQYF. Written as DNA, the CDR3 is TGTGCCAGTGGGAGGGACAGGTCTTACGAGCAGTACTTC.

The CDR3 DNA is TGTGCCAGCAGCTTAGATACACAGTCGACAGGGCCGCCAGAGACCCAGTACTTC. Residues: CASSLDTQSTGPPETQYF. This chain links TRBV7-9 with TRBJ2-5; TRBD1 matches at 7 bases. V lost 1 base, J lost 4 bases, and 15 bases stayed unmatched. The CDR3 covers 18 residues. CDR1 is SEHNR and CDR2 is FQNEAQ in the germline V gene (reference sequence).

The gene calls are TRBV5-4 and TRBJ1-3, with D possibly TRBD1 on 6 matching bases. The CDR3 is 15 amino acids. Germline V gene lookup returns CDR1 SGHNT and CDR2 YYREEE (reference sequence). V was pared by 1 base and J by 0 bases, with 8 bases between. The CDR3 protein is CASSLMGASGNTIYF. CDR3 coding DNA: TGTGCCAGCAGCTTGATGGGGGCCTCTGGAAACACCATATATTTT.

The chain couples TRBV25-1 to TRBJ2-7; tentative D call: TRBD1 (5 bases). The V gene lost 1 base and the J gene lost 4 bases, with 8 bases spanning the gap. The CDR3 is 13 residues long. Germline CDR1 is MGHDK and CDR2 is SYGVNS. CDR3 in amino acids: CASSESGAYEQYF. For the CDR3, the DNA is TGTGCCAGCAGTGAATCTGGGGCTTACGAGCAGTACTTC.

This chain uses TRBV6-5 with TRBJ1-2; 7 bases align to TRBD1. Trimming at V came to 5 bases and at J to 8 bases, leaving 11 bases not matched to a gene. Germline V lookup: CDR1 MNHEY, CDR2 SVGAGI. This CDR3 region has 14 residues. CDR3 residues: CASSPSTGFGGYTF. CDR3 sequence (DNA): TGTGCCAGCAGTCCTTCGACAGGGTTTGGGGGCTACACCTTC.